This T cell receptor (beta chain) was sequenced in a study of Graves' ophthalmopathy and Graves' hyperthyroidism. Overall study context: Peripheral blood was gathered at first diagnosis, ahead of any treatment whatsoever. General observations from the study: It was with 70.59% sensitivity and around 72% specificity that the model predicted ophthalmopathy progression.

Amplification targeted the TCR beta CDR3 regions, with RNA transcripts as the source material. HTBI primers served in a first-round RT-PCR, which a second-round multiplex PCR followed. Each CDR3 protein is one row after TCRdb ran MiXCR on the multiplex PCR reads. The sample yields about 150,000 distinct CDR3 sequences, under 40% seen once. Excluded were patients with other autoimmune diseases, uncontrolled infections, pregnancy or lactation. The V and J ends lost 2 bases and 2 bases respectively, with 9 bases between them. The CDR3 loop spans 14 amino acids. A word on this clonotype: What it binds is unknown.

The receptor comes from a woman in her 40s with Graves' ophthalmopathy. V is TRBV12-3 or TRBV12-4 and J is TRBJ1-1; D is ambiguous. Input material: peripheral blood. The CDR3 DNA follows: TGTGCCAGCAGTTTAACGGCGGCCAACACTGAAGCTTTCTTT. Its protein product is CASSLTAANTEAFF.